The source of this TCR beta chain is a study of T cell clones after liver transplantation (dated by TCRdb to between 2018 and 2021). As for the study more broadly: The samples were obtained from ITN030ST, a randomized trial that attempted immunosuppression withdrawal within 2 years after liver transplantation. Donor-reactive T cell clones were identified by TCRbeta sequencing after a pre-transplant mixed lymphocyte reaction and then tracked in post-transplant blood. Third party-reactive TCRbeta sequences were also identified from pre-transplant MLRs to serve as an antigen-independent comparator for donor-reactive sequences. Three of the eight recipients were HCV-positive; the others were transplanted for non-autoimmune, non-viral indications. Subjects received no induction therapy and standard immunosuppression until randomization at 12-24 months post-transplant. To count as tolerant, a recipient had to stay completely off immunosuppression for at least one year without liver enzymes climbing beyond twice the upper limit of normal. Blood samples were taken pre-transplant, pre-randomization before withdrawal, and post-randomization after full withdrawal or failed withdrawal. A cohort of 8 liver transplant recipients was studied, of whom 3 were classified as tolerant and 5 as non-tolerant. Overall study results and their limits: When repertoire turnover was accounted for, significantly reduced detection of donor-reactive sequences was found in 7 of 8 subjects for CD4 and in 8 of 8 subjects for CD8. In two subjects, low numbers of available donor cells limited the measurable donor-reactive repertoire. In most of the 8 subjects, circulating donor-reactive CD4 TCRbeta sequences decreased significantly after transplant, regardless of tolerance or HCV status. Donor-reactive sequences declined more than third party-reactive ones, suggesting partial antigen-specific deletion unrelated to withdrawal success. Because of small, heterogeneous patient numbers and non-standardized post-transplant time points, the conclusions were only preliminary. Without allograft tissue specimens, donor-reactive T cells may have migrated into the graft rather than being deleted.

Unstimulated PBMCs, after thawing, were stained for CD3, CD4 and CD8 and then FACS-sorted into CD3+CD4+ and CD3+CD8+ populations. Randomization to immunosuppression withdrawal applied to every one of the 8 studied subjects. The Qiagen DNeasy Blood and Tissue Kit was used to isolate genomic DNA. Worth noting for this clone: Its target antigen remains unknown. This may stem from a read error, because a much larger clone lies one nucleotide away.

High-throughput TCRbeta CDR3 sequencing of frozen genomic DNA was performed by immunoSEQ, including PCR amplification, mapping, bias correction and internal controls. As for the original processing: Productive rearrangements were kept, and unique TCRbeta sequences were defined by CDR3 nucleotide sequence plus V and J gene. For a sequence to be called donor-reactive, it needed a frequency of at least 0.01% and at least 5-fold expansion in CFSE-low cells compared with unstimulated pre-transplant cells. To ensure at least 90% detection power, minimum frequency thresholds were set for each subject based on that subject's lowest-template unstimulated sample. Jensen-Shannon divergence between the top 1000 TCRbeta sequences after and before transplant was used to measure repertoire turnover. Changes in detection of donor-reactive sequences were assessed with two-sided Fisher's exact tests. TCRdb stores this immuneACCESS table with in-frame sequences only. Part of the clones is absent; in the studies checked, under half of the shortfall reflects unresolved V genes, and no reason is known for the rest. The DNA was the basis for D and trimming; V, J and clone size are from that table. The sample includes approximately 18,000 clones, with more than 80% observed a single time. Approximately 13% of the sample is taken by the ten largest.

V and J lose 1 base and 4 bases, and a span of 3 bases separates them. The germline V gene supplies CDR1 SGHTA and CDR2 FQGNSA. The CDR3 goes from the cysteine to the phenylalanine over 12 residues. Of all the DNA, just the CDR3 is kept, 36 bases in frame from base 1. The sequencing here drew on CD8+ T cells from blood, taken 45 to 46 months after liver transplant. The source of this sequence is a human patient who received a liver transplant. Post transplant, some T cells may arise from the graft donor. The chain uses TRBV7-2 and TRBJ2-3; the D gene lacks a confident call. The CDR3 loop reads CASSLDPDTQYF. The nucleotides are TGTGCCAGCAGCTTAGATCCAGATACGCAGTATTTT.